These 5 T cell receptor beta chains share one sample of origin, sequenced in a study of Graves' ophthalmopathy and Graves' hyperthyroidism. Amplifying from RNA transcripts, the study obtained TCR beta CDR3 regions. The authors performed first-round RT-PCR with HTBI primers and then a second-round multiplex PCR. TCRdb re-analysed the multiplex PCR reads in MiXCR, keeping a single row per CDR3 protein. This table has over 45,000 distinct CDR3 sequences, around half appearing once. Sequencing input: peripheral blood. The receptors derive from an adult man with Graves' ophthalmopathy.

In the case of this clonotype: One end of the junction does not line up with germline, which may come from a read error. The chain employs TRBV11-2 and TRBJ2-7, with a weak D call TRBD2 (6 bases). The CDR3 spans 13 residues. In germline, CDR1 is SGHAT, CDR2 FQNNGV. Here the CDR3 DNA reads TGTGCCAGCAGCTTAGCGGGAGCATACGAGCTGTACTTC. Translation gives CASSLAGAYELYF. The full variable domain, completed using reference TRBV11-2 and TRBJ2-7, is EAGVAQSPRYKIIEKRQSVAFWCNPISGHATLYWYQQILGQGPKLLIQFQNNGVVDDSQLPKDRFSAERLKGVDSTLKIQPAKLEDSAVYLCASSLAGAYELYFGPGTRLTVT.

The chain employs TRBV7-3 and TRBJ2-1, with 7 bases aligning to TRBD2. The junction had 7 bases not matched to a gene; V was cut back by 5 bases and J by 6 bases. Germline-derived CDR1 and CDR2 are SGHTA and FQGTGA. CDR3 length equals 14 residues. CDR3 bases: TGTGCCAGCAGCCCCGCGAGGGAGGGCAATGAGCAGTTCTTC. This translates into CASSPAREGNEQFF.

This clonotype was seen at least ten times. With a much larger clone just one base away, this may be a read error. The chain recombines TRBV6-5 with TRBJ1-2; the D is unclear. With 6 bases removed from V and 5 bases from J, the gap between germline ends came to 13 bases. The CDR3 runs to 13 residues. Germline V CDR1 and CDR2: MNHEY, SVGAGI. CDR3 nucleotide sequence: TGTGCCAGCAGCCGTCCCGACGATTATGGCTACACCTTC. Protein product: CASSRPDDYGYTF.

This clonotype was recorded at least ten times. This sequence joins TRBV5-8 and TRBJ2-5; 10 positions agree with TRBD2. Germline trimming cut 4 bases from V and 5 bases from J; bases unmatched to any gene: 2. This CDR3 is built from 13 residues. Germline CDR1 is SGHTS and CDR2 is YDEGEE. CDR3 DNA: TGTGCCAGCAGCGTTAGCGGGAGGGAGACCCAGTACTTC. This gives the protein CASSVSGRETQYF.

This clonotype was observed a handful of times. This sequence joins TRBV28 and TRBJ2-1; either TRBD1 or TRBD2 may supply D (7 bases each). The CDR3 runs to 16 residues. Germline loops: CDR1 MDHEN, CDR2 SYDVKM. The germline V and J ends were trimmed by 4 bases and 9 bases, with 22 bases remaining between them. CDR3 sequence (DNA): TGTGCCAGCAGTTACCCTGGGGGGGCAAGGGACAGTGAGCAGTTCTTC. Translated: CASSYPGGARDSEQFF.